The rows below give T cell receptor beta chains drawn from one sample of a study of blood T cell repertoires in COVID-19. Profiling relied on immunoSEQ multiplex PCR, and the TCRdb table lists in-frame clones only, not all of them. This sample has roughly 200,000 clones, with approximately 88% found just once. Material: peripheral blood. All receptors derive from a woman aged 25-40 years with acute or convalescent COVID-19. Both conserved end residues are part of each CDR3. D genes are given only for firm matches. Expanded clones are given a class, and other clones once, few, many or no size at all.

v_call	j_call	cdr3_length	clone_size	d_call	cdr3_aa	cdr3_nt
TRBV7-2	TRBJ2-5	14	NA	NA	CASSLWGTEETQYF	TGTGCCAGCAGCTTATGGGGCACCGAAGAGACCCAGTACTTC
TRBV21-1	TRBJ2-1	15	NA	NA	CASDPPGLADNEQFF	TGTGCCAGCGATCCGCCGGGACTAGCGGACAATGAGCAGTTCTTC
TRBV20-1	TRBJ2-1	11	NA	NA	CSVTRVGEQFF	TGCAGTGTTACCCGGGTGGGTGAGCAGTTCTTC
TRBV5-4	TRBJ2-5	15	NA	TRBD2	CASTSSLGGQETQYF	TGTGCCAGCACCTCTTCTTTGGGAGGGCAAGAGACCCAGTACTTC
TRBV7-2	TRBJ1-5	15	NA	TRBD1	CASSPRQGQGQPQHF	TGTGCCAGCAGCCCCCGCCAGGGACAGGGGCAGCCCCAGCATTTT
TRBV19	TRBJ1-3	14	NA	NA	CASSISGSGNTIYF	TGTGCCAGTAGTATTTCGGGCTCTGGAAACACCATATATTTT
TRBV19	TRBJ1-2	14	NA	NA	CASSIRQQGYGYTF	TGTGCCAGTAGTATTCGGCAACAGGGCTATGGCTACACCTTC
TRBV6-6	TRBJ2-2	15	NA	NA	CASRKSGQNTGELFF	TGTGCCAGCAGAAAATCCGGACAGAACACCGGGGAGCTGTTTTTT
TRBV5-8	TRBJ1-4	14	NA	NA	CASSRRSTNEKLFF	TGTGCCAGCAGCCGGCGGTCAACTAATGAAAAACTGTTTTTT
TRBV28	TRBJ1-1	16	few	TRBD1	CASSLSAGTGDTEAFF	TGTGCCAGCAGTTTATCGGCGGGGACAGGGGACACTGAAGCTTTCTTT
TRBV5-1	TRBJ1-3	15	once	TRBD1	CASSVAGTGGNTIYF	TGCGCCAGCAGCGTGGCCGGGACAGGGGGAAACACCATATATTTT
TRBV6-1	TRBJ1-1	14	NA	NA	CASSFSGGTREAFF	TGTGCCAGCAGTTTTTCGGGGGGGACTCGGGAAGCTTTCTTT
TRBV3-1/TRBV3-2	TRBJ2-1	15	NA	TRBD2	CASSQGTSGHNEQFF	TGTGCCAGCAGCCAAGGGACTAGCGGGCACAATGAGCAGTTCTTC
TRBV28	TRBJ1-5	14	NA	NA	CASSSFGVSQPQHF	TGTGCCAGCAGTTCCTTCGGGGTTTCTCAGCCCCAGCATTTT
TRBV11-2	TRBJ2-1	14	NA	NA	CASSSLVLSNEQFF	TGTGCCAGCAGCTCCCTAGTTTTGTCTAATGAGCAGTTCTTC
TRBV6-5	TRBJ1-5	13	NA	TRBD1	CASAGTGGLPEHF	TGTGCCAGCGCAGGGACAGGGGGATTACCTGAGCATTTT
TRBV6-5	TRBJ2-2	15	NA	NA	CAISAGTANTGELFF	TGTGCCATTTCGGCGGGGACGGCAAACACCGGGGAGCTGTTTTTT
TRBV18	TRBJ2-3	15	once	TRBD2	CASSPSGGSTDTQYF	TGTGCCAGCTCACCCTCGGGGGGTAGCACAGATACGCAGTATTTT
TRBV6-1	TRBJ2-1	14	NA	TRBD2	CASSELGLAGGGFF	TGTGCCAGCAGTGAATTGGGACTAGCGGGAGGGGGTTTCTTC
TRBV11-3	TRBJ1-1	12	NA	NA	CASSLRGLRAFF	TGTGCCAGCAGCTTGCGGGGCCTAAGGGCTTTCTTT
TRBV12-3/TRBV12-4	TRBJ1-1	12	once	TRBD1	CASSLADREAFF	TGTGCCAGCAGTTTAGCCGACAGGGAGGCTTTCTTT